One sample yielded the 11 T cell receptor beta chains listed below, sequenced in a study of T cell repertoires in cytomegalovirus infection (dated by TCRdb to the late 2010s). The antigens these receptors bind are not known. Sample treatment or condition, as interpreted from the label and publication: in vitro stimulation with specific CMV peptide epitopes to enrich CMV-specific T cells. For sequencing, an Illumina HiSeq 1500 was employed. TCRdb reran the public reads through fastp at Q25 and MiXCR, keeping productive beta chains. Records with the same CDR3 protein are collapsed into one entry carrying the most frequent genes and DNA. Here the sample has more than 75,000 distinct CDR3 sequences; 25% to 30% occur a single time. The biggest ten clones account for less than 75% of the sample. The sequencing used CD8+ T cells from cultured PBMCs, collected from culture after CMV antigen stimulation. The receptors stem from a human donor in good health (CMV status not recorded). Some clones in this sample may be carry-over from other donors' samples.

This clonotype showed up just a few times. The genes are TRBV4-1 and TRBJ1-2; 10 nucleotides match TRBD1. This CDR3 is 15 amino acids long. Germline CDR1 is MGHRA and CDR2 is YSYEKL. Trimming took 4 bases from V and 4 from J; bases not matched to a gene: 6. CDR3 amino acids: CASSLRTGGGYGYTF. In nucleotides, the CDR3 is TGCGCCAGCAGCCTACGGACAGGGGGAGGCTATGGCTACACCTTC.

The chain recombines TRBV13 with TRBJ1-6; TRBD1 matches 11 bases. Per germline, CDR1 PRHDT and CDR2 FYEKMQ (reference sequence). Unmatched junction bases numbered 5, after V lost 4 bases and J lost 9 bases. The CDR3 sequence is 15 residues long. This CDR3 is CASSSGQGASSPLHF. Here the CDR3 DNA reads TGTGCCAGCAGCTCCGGACAGGGGGCAAGTTCACCCCTCCACTTT.

The table lists this clonotype with a few counts. The chain carries TRBV28 and TRBJ1-2, with 8 bases matching TRBD1. The CDR3 contains 15 residues. V was clipped by 3 bases and J by 2 bases; unmatched bases: 5. The germline gives CDR1 MDHEN, CDR2 SYDVKM. The CDR3 DNA reads TGTGCCAGCAGTTTGACCCCAGGGGGCAACTATGGCTACACCTTC. Its translation: CASSLTPGGNYGYTF.

This rearrangement joins TRBV2 to TRBJ1-1; TRBD1 matches 12 bases. The CDR3 spans 15 residues. Trimming removed 4 bases from V and 4 bases from J; junction bases left unmatched: 4. Germline CDR1 reads SNHLY; CDR2 reads FYNNEI. For the CDR3, the DNA is TGTGCCAGCAGTGGGGACAGGGGGCTAAGCACTGAAGCTTTCTTT. It yields the protein CASSGDRGLSTEAFF.

V gene TRBV12-3 or TRBV12-4 combines with J gene TRBJ2-7; the match to TRBD1 covers 7 bases. The length of the CDR3 is 15 residues. V was pared by 3 bases and J by 4 bases, with 9 bases of the junction left unmatched. The CDR3 loop reads CASSFLGTAFYEQYF. CDR3 DNA sequence: TGTGCCAGCAGTTTTCTTGGGACAGCTTTTTACGAGCAGTACTTC.

The chain recombines TRBV24-1 with TRBJ2-1; D is unclear. Between the trimmed V and J ends, which lost 7 bases and 6 bases, there was a span of 6 bases. The CDR3 runs to 11 residues. Germline CDR1 is KGHDR and CDR2 is SFDVKD. Here the CDR3 reads CATRFGNEQFF. The CDR3 DNA follows: TGTGCCACCAGATTTGGCAATGAGCAGTTCTTC.

This clonotype has only a few counts. The chain employs TRBV24-1 and TRBJ2-4; 7 bases match TRBD1. Trimming cost V 5 bases and J 0 bases; bases outside gene matches: 15. The CDR3 consists of 19 residues. Germline values: CDR1 KGHDR, CDR2 SFDVKD. The CDR3 sequence is CATSALTGNPTLAKNIQYF. The DNA of the CDR3 is TGTGCCACCAGTGCCTTGACAGGGAATCCTACTTTAGCCAAAAACATTCAGTACTTC.

The V call is TRBV27, the J call TRBJ2-7; D might be TRBD1 or TRBD2, each matching 5 bases. The CDR3 totals 13 residues. Germline loops: CDR1 MNHEY, CDR2 SMNVEV (reference sequence). V lost 4 bases and J lost 4, with 11 bases in between. In nucleotides, the CDR3 is TGTGCCAGCAGTTCATGGGGCGGGTACGAGCAGTACTTC. Translating gives CASSSWGGYEQYF.

For this clonotype: At one of its ends the junction is not consistent with the germline gene, which may arise from a read error. This chain uses TRBV10-3 with TRBJ2-7; no definite D call. This CDR3 contains 13 residues. CDR1 ENHRY and CDR2 SYGVKD come from the germline V gene. In DNA, the CDR3 is TGTGCCATCAGTGAAGGGCAGATCTACGGGCAGTACTTC. Amino acid sequence: CAISEGQIYGQYF.

This chain uses TRBV27 with TRBJ1-6; the match to TRBD1 covers 7 bases. This CDR3 comprises 15 residues. V trimming: 3 bases; J trimming: 4 bases; junction bases outside the gene matches: 3. Germline V lookup: CDR1 MNHEY, CDR2 SMNVEV (reference sequence). The CDR3 here is CASSLGTDYNSPLHF. The CDR3 region has the DNA TGTGCCAGCAGTTTGGGGACAGATTATAATTCACCCCTCCACTTT.

This clonotype was recorded many times. The rearrangement links TRBV6-6 to TRBJ2-3, with TRBD1 matching 8 bases. The CDR3 spans 17 residues. CDR1 is MNHNY, CDR2 SVGAGI, per germline (reference sequence). The J segment lost 2 bases and the V segment lost 4 bases, leaving 11 bases of the junction unmatched. The CDR3 nucleotides read TGTGCCAGCAGTTCACAGACCGACAGGGGTCACACAGATACGCAGTATTTT. Translation: CASSSQTDRGHTDTQYF.